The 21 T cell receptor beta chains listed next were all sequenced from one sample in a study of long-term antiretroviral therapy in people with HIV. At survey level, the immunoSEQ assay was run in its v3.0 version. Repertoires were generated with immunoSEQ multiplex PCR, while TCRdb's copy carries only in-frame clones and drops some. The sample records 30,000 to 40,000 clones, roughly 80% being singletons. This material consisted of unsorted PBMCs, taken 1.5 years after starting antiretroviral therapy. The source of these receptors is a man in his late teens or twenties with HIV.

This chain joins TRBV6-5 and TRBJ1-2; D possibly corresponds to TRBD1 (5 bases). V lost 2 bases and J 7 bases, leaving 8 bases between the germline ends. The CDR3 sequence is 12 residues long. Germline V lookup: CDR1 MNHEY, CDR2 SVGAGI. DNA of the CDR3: TGTGCCAGCAGTTACGGTGGGGCTGGCTACACCTTC. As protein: CASSYGGAGYTF.

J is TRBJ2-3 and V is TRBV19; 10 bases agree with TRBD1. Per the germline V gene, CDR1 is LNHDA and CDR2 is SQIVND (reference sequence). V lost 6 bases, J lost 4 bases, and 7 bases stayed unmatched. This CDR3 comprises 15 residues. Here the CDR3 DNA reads TGTGCCAGTAGCGGGACAGGGGCATCCCCAGATACGCAGTATTTT. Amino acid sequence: CASSGTGASPDTQYF.

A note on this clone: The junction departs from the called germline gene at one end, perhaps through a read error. Here the CDR3 reads CASSPPDRPGYERYF. CDR3 sequence (DNA): TGCGCCAGCAGCCCTCCGGACAGGCCCGGCTACGAGCGGTACTTC. J is TRBJ2-7 and V is TRBV4-1, with 7 bases aligning to TRBD1. The CDR3 is made up of 15 amino acids. Germline lookup yields CDR1 MGHRA and CDR2 YSYEKL.

CDR3 DNA: TGTGCCAGTAAGGCGAGCCTAGCGGGACCTAGTACGCAGTATTTT. Protein: CASKASLAGPSTQYF. The rearrangement joins TRBV19 to TRBJ2-3; the match to TRBD2 covers 9 bases. Germline lookup yields CDR1 LNHDA and CDR2 SQIVND (reference sequence). This CDR3 has 15 residues. The V and J ends lost 7 bases and 8 bases, in that order; junction bases with no gene match: 13.

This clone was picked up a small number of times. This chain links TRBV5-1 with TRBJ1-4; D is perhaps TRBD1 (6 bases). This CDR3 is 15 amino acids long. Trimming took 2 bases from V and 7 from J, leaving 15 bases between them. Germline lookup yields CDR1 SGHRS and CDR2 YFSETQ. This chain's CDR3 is CASSFEGRRGEKLFF. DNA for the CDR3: TGCGCCAGCAGCTTTGAGGGGCGCAGGGGTGAAAAACTGTTTTTT.

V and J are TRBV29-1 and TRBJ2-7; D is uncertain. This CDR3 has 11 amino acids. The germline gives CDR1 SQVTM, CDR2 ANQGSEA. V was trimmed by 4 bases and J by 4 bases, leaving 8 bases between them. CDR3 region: CSVVLGYEQYF. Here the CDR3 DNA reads TGCAGCGTTGTACTGGGTTACGAGCAGTACTTC.

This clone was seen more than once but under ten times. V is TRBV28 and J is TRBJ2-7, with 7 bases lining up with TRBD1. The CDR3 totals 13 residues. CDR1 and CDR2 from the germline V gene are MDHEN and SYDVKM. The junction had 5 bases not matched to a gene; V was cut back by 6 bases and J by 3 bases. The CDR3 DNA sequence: TGTGCCAGCAGAACCGGGACAGTCTACGAGCAGTACTTC. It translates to CASRTGTVYEQYF. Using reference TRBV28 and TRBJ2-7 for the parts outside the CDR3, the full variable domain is DVKVTQSSRYLVKRTGEKVFLECVQDMDHENMFWYRQDPGLGLRLIYFSYDVKMKEKGDIPEGYSVSREKKERFSLILESASTNQTSMYLCASRTGTVYEQYFGPGTRLTVT.

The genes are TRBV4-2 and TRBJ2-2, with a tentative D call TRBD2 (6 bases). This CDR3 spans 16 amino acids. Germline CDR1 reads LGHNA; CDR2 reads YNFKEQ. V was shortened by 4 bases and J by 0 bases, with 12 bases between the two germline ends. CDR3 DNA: TGTGCCAGCAGCCCTAGACCTAGCGCGAACACCGGGGAGCTGTTTTTT. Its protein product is CASSPRPSANTGELFF.

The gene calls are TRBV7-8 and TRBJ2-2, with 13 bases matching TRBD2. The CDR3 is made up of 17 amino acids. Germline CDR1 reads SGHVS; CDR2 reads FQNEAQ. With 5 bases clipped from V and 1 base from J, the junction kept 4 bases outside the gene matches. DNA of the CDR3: TGTGCCAGCAGCACCAGACTAGCGGGAGGGAACACCGGGGAGCTGTTTTTT. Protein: CASSTRLAGGNTGELFF.

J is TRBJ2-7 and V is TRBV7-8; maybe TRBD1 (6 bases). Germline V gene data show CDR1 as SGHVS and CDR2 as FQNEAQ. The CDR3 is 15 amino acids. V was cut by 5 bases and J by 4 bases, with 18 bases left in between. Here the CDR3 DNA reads TGTGCCAGCAGCCCACGACAAGAAGGGGGTTACGAGCAGTACTTC. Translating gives CASSPRQEGGYEQYF.

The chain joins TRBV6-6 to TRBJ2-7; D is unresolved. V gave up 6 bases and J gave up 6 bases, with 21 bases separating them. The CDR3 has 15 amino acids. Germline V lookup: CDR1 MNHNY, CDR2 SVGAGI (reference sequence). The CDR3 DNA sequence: TGTGCCAGCAGAACTTTAGAACTTCCACCCTCCGAGCAGTACTTC. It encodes CASRTLELPPSEQYF.

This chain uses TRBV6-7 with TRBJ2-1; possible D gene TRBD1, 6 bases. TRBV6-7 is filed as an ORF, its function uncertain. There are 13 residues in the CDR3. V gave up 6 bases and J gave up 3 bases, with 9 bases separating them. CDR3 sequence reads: CASRWTVYNEQFF. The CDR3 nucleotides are TGTGCCAGCAGGTGGACAGTCTACAATGAGCAGTTCTTC.

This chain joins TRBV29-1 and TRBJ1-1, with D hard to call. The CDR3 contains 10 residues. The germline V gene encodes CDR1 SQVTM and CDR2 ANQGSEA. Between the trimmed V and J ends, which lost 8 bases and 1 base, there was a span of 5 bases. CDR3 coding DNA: TGCAGCTTCCAGAACACTGAAGCTTTCTTT. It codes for CSFQNTEAFF.

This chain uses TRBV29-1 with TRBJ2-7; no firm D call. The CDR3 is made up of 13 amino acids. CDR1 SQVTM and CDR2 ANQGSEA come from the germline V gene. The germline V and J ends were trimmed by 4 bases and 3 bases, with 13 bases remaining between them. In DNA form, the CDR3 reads TGCAGCGTTGCTCTCCGGCTGCACTACGAGCAGTACTTC. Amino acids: CSVALRLHYEQYF.

Here the CDR3 reads CATTGQGREQYF. The CDR3 region has the DNA TGTGCCACCACGGGACAGGGTCGCGAGCAGTACTTC. This chain links TRBV19 with TRBJ2-7, with 9 bases that match TRBD1. J gave up 6 bases and V 10 bases, and 7 bases lay outside the gene matches. The CDR3 totals 12 residues. Germline lookup yields CDR1 LNHDA and CDR2 SQIVND (reference sequence).

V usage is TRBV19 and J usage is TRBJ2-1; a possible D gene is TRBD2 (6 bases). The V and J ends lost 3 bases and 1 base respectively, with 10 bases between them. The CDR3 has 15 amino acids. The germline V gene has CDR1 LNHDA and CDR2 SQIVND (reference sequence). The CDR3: CASSIAGSSYNEQFF. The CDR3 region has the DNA TGTGCCAGTAGTATCGCGGGAAGTTCCTACAATGAGCAGTTCTTC.

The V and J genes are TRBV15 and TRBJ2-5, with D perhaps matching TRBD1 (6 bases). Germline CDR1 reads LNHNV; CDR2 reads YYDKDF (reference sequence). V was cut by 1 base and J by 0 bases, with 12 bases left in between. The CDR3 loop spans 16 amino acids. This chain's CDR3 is CATSRVGRGYQETQYF. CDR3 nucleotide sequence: TGTGCCACCAGCAGAGTTGGTAGGGGGTACCAAGAGACCCAGTACTTC.

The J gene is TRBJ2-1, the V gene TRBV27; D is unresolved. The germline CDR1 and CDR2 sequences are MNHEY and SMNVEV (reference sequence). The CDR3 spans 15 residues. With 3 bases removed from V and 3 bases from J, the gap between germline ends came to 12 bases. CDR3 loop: CASSFGSENYNEQFF. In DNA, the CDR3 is TGTGCCAGCAGTTTTGGGTCAGAGAACTACAATGAGCAGTTCTTC.

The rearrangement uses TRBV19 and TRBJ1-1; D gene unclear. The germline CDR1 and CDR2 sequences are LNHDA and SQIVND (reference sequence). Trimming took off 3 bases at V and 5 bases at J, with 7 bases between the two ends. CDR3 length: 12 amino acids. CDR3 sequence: CASSMGRTEAFF. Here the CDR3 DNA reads TGTGCCAGTAGTATGGGTAGGACTGAAGCTTTCTTT.

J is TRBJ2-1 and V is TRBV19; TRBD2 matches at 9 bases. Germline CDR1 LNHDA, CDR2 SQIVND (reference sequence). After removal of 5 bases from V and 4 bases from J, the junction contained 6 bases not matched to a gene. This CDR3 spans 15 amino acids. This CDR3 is CASSPPAGGYNEQFF. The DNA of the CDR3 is TGTGCCAGTAGTCCACCAGCGGGAGGTTACAATGAGCAGTTCTTC.

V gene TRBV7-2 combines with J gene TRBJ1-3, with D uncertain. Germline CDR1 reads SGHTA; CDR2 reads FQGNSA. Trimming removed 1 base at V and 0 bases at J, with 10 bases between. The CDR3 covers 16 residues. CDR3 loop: CASSLGAGPSGNTIYF. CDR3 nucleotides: TGTGCCAGCAGCTTAGGGGCAGGCCCCTCTGGAAACACCATATATTTT.